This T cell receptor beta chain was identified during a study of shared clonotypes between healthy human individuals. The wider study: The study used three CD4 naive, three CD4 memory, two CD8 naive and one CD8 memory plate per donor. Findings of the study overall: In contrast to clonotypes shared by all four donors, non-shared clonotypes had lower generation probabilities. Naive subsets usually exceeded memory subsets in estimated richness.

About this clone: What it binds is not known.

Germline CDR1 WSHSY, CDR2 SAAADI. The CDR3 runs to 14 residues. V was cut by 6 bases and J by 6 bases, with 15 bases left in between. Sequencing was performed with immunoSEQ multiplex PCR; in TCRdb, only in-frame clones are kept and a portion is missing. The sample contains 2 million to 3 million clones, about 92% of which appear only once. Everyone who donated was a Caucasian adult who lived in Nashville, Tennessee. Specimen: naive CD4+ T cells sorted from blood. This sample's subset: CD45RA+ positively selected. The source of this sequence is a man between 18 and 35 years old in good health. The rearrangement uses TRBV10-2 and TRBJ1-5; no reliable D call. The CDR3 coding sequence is TGCGCCAGCAGCGAGGCGCTGGAGGGTCAGCCCCAGCATTTT. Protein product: CASSEALEGQPQHF.